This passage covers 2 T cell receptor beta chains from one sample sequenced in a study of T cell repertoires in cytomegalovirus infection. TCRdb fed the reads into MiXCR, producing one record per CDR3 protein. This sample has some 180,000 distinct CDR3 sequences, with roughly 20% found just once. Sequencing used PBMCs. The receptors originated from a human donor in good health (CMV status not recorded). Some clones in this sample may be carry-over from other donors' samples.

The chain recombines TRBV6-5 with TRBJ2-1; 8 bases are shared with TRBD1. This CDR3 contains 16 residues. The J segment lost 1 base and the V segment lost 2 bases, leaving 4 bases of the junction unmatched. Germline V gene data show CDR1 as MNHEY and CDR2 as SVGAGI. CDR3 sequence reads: CASSYTGQGSYNEQFF. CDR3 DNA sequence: TGTGCCAGCAGTTACACCGGACAGGGATCCTACAATGAGCAGTTCTTC.

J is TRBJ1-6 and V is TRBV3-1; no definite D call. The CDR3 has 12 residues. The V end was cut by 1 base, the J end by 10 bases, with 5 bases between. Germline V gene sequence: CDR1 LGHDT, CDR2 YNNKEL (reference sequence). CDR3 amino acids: CASSQGISPLHF. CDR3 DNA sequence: TGTGCCAGCAGCCAAGGGATCTCACCCCTCCACTTT.